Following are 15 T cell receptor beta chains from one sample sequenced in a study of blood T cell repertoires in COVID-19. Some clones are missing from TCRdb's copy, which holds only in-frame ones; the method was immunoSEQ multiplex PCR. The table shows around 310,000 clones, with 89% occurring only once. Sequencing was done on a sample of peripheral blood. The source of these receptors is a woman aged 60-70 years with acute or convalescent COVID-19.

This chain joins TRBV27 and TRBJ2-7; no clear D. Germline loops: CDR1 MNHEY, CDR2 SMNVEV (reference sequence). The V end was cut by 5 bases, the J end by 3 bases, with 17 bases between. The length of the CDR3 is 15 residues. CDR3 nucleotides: TGTGCCAGCAGTACCCCAGGCGTCCTCATCTACGAGCAGTACTTC. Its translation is CASSTPGVLIYEQYF.

This CDR3 is CASSPLLAGVPSDEQFF. The CDR3 nucleotides read TGCGCCAGCAGCCCGCTACTAGCGGGGGTACCCTCGGATGAGCAGTTCTTC. The V call is TRBV4-1, the J call TRBJ2-1, with 11 positions matching TRBD2. The CDR3 runs to 17 residues. Trimming at V came to 4 bases and at J to 8 bases, leaving 13 bases not matched to a gene. In germline, CDR1 is MGHRA, CDR2 YSYEKL.

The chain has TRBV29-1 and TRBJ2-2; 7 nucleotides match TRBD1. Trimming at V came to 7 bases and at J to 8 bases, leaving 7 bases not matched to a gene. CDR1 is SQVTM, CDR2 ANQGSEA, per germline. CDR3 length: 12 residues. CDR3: CSGRQGSGELFF. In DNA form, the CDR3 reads TGCAGCGGAAGACAGGGTTCGGGGGAGCTGTTTTTT.

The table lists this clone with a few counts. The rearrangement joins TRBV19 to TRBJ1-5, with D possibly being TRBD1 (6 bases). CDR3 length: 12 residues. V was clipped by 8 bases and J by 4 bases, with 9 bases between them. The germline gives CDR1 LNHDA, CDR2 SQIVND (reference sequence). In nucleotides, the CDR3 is TGTGCCAGTGTTACAGGGAATCAGCCCCAGCATTTT. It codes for CASVTGNQPQHF.

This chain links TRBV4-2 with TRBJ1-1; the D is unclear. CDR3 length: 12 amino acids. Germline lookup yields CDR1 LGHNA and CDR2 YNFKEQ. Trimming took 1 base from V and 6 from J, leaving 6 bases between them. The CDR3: CASSQVQSEAFF. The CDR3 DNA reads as TGTGCCAGCAGCCAAGTACAGTCTGAAGCTTTCTTT.

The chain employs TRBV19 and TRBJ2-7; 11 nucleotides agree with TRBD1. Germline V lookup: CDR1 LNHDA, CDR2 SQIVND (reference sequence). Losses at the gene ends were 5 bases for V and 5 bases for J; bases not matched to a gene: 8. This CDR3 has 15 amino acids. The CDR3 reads CASSSRTGGVDEQYF. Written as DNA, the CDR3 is TGTGCCAGTAGTTCCCGGACAGGGGGCGTCGACGAGCAGTACTTC.

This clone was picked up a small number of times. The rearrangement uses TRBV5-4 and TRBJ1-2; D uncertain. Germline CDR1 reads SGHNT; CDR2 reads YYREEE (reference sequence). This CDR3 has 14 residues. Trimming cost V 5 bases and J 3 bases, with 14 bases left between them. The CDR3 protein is CASRQDTDDYGYTF. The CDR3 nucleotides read TGTGCCAGCAGACAAGACACCGATGACTATGGCTACACCTTC.

CDR3 bases: TGTGCCAGCAGGAAACAGGGAAGGAACACTGAAGCTTTCTTT. It specifies CASRKQGRNTEAFF. The gene calls are TRBV7-9 and TRBJ1-1; the D gene is possibly TRBD1 (6 bases). V lost 6 bases to trimming and J lost 1 base, with 12 bases between them. This CDR3 is 14 amino acids long. CDR1 and CDR2 from the germline V gene are SEHNR and FQNEAQ (reference sequence).

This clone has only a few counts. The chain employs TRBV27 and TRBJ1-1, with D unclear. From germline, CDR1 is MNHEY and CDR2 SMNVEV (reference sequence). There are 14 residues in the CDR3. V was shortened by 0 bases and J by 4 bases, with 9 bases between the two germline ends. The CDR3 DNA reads TGTGCCAGCAGTTTATCGCGGGGTAGCACTGAAGCTTTCTTT. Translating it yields CASSLSRGSTEAFF.

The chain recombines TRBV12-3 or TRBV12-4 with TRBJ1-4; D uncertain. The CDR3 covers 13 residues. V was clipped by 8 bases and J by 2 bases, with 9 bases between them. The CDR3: CASGRTTNEKLFF. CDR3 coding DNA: TGTGCCAGCGGACGGACTACTAATGAAAAACTGTTTTTT.

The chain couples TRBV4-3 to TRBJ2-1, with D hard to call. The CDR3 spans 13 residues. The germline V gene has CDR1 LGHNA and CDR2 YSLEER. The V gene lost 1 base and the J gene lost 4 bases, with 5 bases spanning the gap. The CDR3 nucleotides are TGCGCCAGCAGCCAAGGACTTTACAATGAGCAGTTCTTC. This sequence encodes CASSQGLYNEQFF.

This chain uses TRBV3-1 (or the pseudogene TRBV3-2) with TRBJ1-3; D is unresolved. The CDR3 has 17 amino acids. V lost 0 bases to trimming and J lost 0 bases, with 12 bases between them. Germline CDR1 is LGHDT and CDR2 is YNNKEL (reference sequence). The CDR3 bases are TGTGCCAGCAGCCAAGAAGGAGGGCCACTCTCTGGAAACACCATATATTTT. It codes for CASSQEGGPLSGNTIYF.

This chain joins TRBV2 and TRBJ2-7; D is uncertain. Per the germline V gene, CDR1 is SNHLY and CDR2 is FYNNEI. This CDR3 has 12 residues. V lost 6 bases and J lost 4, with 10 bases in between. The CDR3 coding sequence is TGTGCCAGCAGCACTCAACAGTACGAGCAGTACTTC. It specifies CASSTQQYEQYF.

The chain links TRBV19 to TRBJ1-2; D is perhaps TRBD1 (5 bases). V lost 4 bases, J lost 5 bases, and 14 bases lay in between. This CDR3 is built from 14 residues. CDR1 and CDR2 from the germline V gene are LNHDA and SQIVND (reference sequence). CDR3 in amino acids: CASSTTVRLYGYTF. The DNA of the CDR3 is TGTGCCAGTAGTACGACAGTTCGGCTTTATGGCTACACCTTC.

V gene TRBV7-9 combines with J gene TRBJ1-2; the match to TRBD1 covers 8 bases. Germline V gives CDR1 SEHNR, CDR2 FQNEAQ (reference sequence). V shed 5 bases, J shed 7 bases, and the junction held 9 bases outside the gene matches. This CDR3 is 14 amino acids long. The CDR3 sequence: CASSADQGAAGYTF. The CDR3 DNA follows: TGTGCCAGCAGCGCAGACCAGGGGGCAGCTGGCTACACCTTC.